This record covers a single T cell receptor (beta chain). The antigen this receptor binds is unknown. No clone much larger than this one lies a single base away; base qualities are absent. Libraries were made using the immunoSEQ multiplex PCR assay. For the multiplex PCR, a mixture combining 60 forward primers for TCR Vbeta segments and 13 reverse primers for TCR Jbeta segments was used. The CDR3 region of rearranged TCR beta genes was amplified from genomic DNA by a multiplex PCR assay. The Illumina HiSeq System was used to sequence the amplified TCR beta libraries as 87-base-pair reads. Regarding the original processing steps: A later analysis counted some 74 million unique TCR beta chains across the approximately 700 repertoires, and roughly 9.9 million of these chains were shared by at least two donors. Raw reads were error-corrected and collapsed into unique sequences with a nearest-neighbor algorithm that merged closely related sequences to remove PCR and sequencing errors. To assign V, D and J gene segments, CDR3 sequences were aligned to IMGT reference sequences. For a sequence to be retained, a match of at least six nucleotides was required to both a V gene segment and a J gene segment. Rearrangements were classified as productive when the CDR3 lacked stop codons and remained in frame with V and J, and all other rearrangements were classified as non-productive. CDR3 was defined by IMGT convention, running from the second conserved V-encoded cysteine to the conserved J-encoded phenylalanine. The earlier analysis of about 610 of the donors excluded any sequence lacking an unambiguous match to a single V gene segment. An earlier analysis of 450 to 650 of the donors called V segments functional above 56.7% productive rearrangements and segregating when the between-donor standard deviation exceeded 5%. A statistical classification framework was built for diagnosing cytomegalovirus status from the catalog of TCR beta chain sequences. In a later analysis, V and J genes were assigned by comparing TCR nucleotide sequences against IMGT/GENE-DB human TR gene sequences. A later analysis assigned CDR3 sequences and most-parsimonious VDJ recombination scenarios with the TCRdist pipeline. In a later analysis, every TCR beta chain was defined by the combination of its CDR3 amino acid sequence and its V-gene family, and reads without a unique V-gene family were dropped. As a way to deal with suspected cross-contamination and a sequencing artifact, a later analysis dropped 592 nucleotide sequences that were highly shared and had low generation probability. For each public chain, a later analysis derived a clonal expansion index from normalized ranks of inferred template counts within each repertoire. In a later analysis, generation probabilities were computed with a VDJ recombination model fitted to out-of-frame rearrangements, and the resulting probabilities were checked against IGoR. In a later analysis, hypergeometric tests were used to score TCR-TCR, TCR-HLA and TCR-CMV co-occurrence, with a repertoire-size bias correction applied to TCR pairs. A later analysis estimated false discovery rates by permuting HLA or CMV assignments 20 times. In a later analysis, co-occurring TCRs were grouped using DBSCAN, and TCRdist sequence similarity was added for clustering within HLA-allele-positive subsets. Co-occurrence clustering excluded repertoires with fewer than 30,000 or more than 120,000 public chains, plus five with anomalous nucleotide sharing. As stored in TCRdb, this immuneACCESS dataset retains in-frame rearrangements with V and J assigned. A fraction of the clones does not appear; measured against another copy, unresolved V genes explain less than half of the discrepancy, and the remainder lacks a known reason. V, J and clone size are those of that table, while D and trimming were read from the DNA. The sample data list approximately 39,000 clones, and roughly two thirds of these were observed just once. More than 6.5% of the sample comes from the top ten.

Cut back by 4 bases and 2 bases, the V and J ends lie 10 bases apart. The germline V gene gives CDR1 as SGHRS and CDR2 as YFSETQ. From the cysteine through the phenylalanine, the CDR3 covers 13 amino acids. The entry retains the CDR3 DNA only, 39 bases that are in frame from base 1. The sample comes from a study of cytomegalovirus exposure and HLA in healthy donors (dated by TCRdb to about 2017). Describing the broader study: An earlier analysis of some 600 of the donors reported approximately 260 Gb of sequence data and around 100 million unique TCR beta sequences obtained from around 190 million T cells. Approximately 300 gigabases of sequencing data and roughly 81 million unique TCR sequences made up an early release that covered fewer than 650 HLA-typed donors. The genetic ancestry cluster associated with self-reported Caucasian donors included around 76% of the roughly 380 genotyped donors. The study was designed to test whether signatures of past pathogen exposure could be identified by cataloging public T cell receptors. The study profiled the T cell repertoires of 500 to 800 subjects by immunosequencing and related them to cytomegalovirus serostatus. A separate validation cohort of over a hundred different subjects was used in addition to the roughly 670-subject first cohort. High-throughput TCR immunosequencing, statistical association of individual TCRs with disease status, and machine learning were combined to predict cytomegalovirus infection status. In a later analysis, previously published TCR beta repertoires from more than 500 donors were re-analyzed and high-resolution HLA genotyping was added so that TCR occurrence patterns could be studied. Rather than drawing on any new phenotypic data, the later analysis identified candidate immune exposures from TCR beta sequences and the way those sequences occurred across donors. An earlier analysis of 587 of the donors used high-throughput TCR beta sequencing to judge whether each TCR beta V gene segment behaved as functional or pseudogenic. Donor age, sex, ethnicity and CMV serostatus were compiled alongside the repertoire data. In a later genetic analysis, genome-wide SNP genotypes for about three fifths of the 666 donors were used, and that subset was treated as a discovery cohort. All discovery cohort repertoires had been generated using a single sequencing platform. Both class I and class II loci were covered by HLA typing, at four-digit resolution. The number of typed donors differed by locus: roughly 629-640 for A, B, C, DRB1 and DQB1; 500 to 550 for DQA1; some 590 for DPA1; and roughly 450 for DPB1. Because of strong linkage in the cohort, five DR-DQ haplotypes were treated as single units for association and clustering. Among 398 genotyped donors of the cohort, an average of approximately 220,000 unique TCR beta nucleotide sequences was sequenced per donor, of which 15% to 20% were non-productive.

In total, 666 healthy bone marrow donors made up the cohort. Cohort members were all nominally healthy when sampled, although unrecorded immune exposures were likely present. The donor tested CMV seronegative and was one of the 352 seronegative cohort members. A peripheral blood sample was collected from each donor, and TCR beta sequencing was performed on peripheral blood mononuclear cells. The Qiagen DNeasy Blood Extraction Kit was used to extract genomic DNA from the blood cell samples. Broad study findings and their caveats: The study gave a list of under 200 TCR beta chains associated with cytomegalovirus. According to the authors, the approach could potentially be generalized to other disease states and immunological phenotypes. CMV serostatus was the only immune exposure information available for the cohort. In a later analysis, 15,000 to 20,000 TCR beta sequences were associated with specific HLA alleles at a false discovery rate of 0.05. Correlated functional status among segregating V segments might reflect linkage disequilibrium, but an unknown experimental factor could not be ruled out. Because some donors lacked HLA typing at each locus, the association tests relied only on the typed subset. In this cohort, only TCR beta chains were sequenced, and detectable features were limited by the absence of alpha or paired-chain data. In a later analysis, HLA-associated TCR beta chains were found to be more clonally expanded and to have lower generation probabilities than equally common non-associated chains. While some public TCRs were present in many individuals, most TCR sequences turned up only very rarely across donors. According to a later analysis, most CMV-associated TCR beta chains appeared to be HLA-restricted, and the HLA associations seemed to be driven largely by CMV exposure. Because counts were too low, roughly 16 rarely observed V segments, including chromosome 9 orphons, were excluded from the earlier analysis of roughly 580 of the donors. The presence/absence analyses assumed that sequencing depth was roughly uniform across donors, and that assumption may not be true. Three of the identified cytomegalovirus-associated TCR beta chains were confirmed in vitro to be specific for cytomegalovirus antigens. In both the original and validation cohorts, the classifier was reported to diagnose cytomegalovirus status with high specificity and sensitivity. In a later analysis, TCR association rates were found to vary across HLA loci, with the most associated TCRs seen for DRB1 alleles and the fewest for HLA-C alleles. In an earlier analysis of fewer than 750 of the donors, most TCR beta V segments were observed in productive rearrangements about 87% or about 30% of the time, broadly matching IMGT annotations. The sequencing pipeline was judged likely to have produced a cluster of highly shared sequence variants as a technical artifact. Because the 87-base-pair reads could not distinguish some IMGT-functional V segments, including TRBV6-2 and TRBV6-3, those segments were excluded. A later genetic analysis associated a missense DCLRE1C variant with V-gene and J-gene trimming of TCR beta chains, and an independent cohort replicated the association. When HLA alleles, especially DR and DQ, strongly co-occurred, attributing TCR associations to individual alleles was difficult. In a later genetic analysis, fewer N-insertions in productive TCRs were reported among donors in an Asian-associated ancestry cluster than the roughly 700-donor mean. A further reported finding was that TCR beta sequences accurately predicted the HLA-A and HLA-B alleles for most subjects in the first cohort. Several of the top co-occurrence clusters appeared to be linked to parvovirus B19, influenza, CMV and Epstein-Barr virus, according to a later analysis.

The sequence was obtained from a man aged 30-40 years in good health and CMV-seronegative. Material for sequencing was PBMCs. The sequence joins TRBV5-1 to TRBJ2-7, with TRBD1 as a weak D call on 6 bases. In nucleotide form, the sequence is TGCGCCAGCAGCCGGACAGCAACCTACGAGCAGTACTTC. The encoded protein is CASSRTATYEQYF.